Below are 8 T cell receptor beta chains sequenced from a single sample in a study of blood T cells in healthy people across ages. Combining a sample-barcoded 5' primer with a J-beta primer mix, a second PCR ran for about 7 to 11 cycles. MiXCR, run by TCRdb on the 5' RACE reads, gives a single entry per CDR3 protein. The table shows hundreds of thousands of distinct CDR3 sequences, with around a fifth occurring only once. Sequencing was done on a sample of blood. The receptors were sampled from a man between 70 and 80 years old in good health.

This chain connects TRBV14 to TRBJ2-3; D perhaps matches TRBD2 (6 bases). Germline values: CDR1 SGHDN, CDR2 FVKESK. This CDR3 region has 17 residues. V was trimmed by 0 bases and J by 3 bases, leaving 16 bases between them. DNA for the CDR3: TGTGCCAGCAGCCAAGATCTTGCCGGGAGTTCGACAGATACGCAGTATTTT. This encodes CASSQDLAGSSTDTQYF. The whole variable domain, filled in from reference TRBV14 and TRBJ2-3, reads EAGVTQFPSHSVIEKGQTVTLRCDPISGHDNLYWYRRVMGKEIKFLLHFVKESKQDESGMPNNRFLAERTGGTYSTLKVQPAELEDSGVYFCASSQDLAGSSTDTQYFGPGTRLTVL.

This clonotype was recorded a few times. J is TRBJ1-1 and V is TRBV10-3, with 8 bases lining up with TRBD1. This CDR3 has 14 residues. Germline V lookup: CDR1 ENHRY, CDR2 SYGVKD. Trimming took 6 bases from V and 3 from J; bases not matched to a gene: 6. The DNA of the CDR3 is TGTGCCATCAGGGCAGGGGGCAAGGACACTGAAGCTTTCTTT. As protein: CAIRAGGKDTEAFF.

This clonotype was counted at least ten times. The chain recombines TRBV7-2 with TRBJ2-1; D is possibly TRBD2 (5 bases). This CDR3 contains 14 residues. Trimming took off 1 base at V and 3 bases at J, with 7 bases between the two ends. Germline values: CDR1 SGHTA, CDR2 FQGNSA. The CDR3 DNA is TGTGCCAGCAGCTTAGAAGGACTCTACAATGAGCAGTTCTTC. Translation gives CASSLEGLYNEQFF.

This clonotype was seen only a few times. The chain uses TRBV29-1 and TRBJ1-4; the D is unclear. Trimming stripped 3 bases from V and 4 bases from J, with 6 bases between. Germline values: CDR1 SQVTM, CDR2 ANQGSEA. The CDR3 runs to 12 residues. The CDR3 protein is CSVEYGNEKLFF. The CDR3 nucleotides are TGCAGCGTTGAGTACGGTAATGAAAAACTGTTTTTT.

The sample holds many counts of this clonotype. This sequence joins TRBV7-9 and TRBJ2-5; D gene uncertain. V dropped 1 base and J dropped 5 bases, with 8 bases sitting between them. The CDR3 is 13 amino acids. CDR1 is SEHNR, CDR2 FQNEAQ, per germline (reference sequence). The CDR3: CASSLDSRETQYF. The CDR3 DNA reads as TGTGCCAGCAGCTTAGACTCCCGCGAGACCCAGTACTTC.

In its sample, this clonotype was seen a few times. The CDR3 here is CSARDMKSPWEQYF. DNA for the CDR3: TGCAGTGCTAGAGATATGAAGTCCCCCTGGGAGCAGTACTTC. This chain joins TRBV20-1 and TRBJ2-7, with D hard to call. V lost 0 bases, J lost 7 bases, and 16 bases lay in between. From germline, CDR1 is DFQATT and CDR2 SNEGSKA (reference sequence). The CDR3 runs 14 residues.

This clonotype has more than one count but fewer than ten. This rearrangement joins TRBV10-3 to TRBJ1-1; no firm D call. Germline assignment: CDR1 ENHRY and CDR2 SYGVKD. CDR3 size: 20 residues. V shed 7 bases and J shed 0 bases, with 30 bases lying between them. CDR3 nucleotides: TGTGCCATCAATGGAACCCTGAGCAGGACTGAGCAACAAATGAACACTGAAGCTTTCTTT. Amino acid sequence: CAINGTLSRTEQQMNTEAFF.

There are many counts of this clonotype. J is TRBJ2-5 and V is TRBV6-2 or TRBV6-3; 8 bases are a match to TRBD1. Germline assignment: CDR1 MNHEY and CDR2 SVGEGT. With 2 bases clipped from V and 4 bases from J, the junction kept 12 bases outside the gene matches. There are 17 residues in the CDR3. The CDR3 DNA is TGTGCCAGCAGTTACGGTCACGGACAGGGTGGCCCAGAGACCCAGTACTTC. It translates to CASSYGHGQGGPETQYF.